This T cell receptor (beta chain) was identified during a study of shared clonotypes between healthy human individuals. The wider study: The study used three CD4 naive, three CD4 memory, two CD8 naive and one CD8 memory plate per donor.

The data were produced by immunoSEQ multiplex PCR, yet TCRdb's version contains in-frame clones alone and is incomplete. The sample has some 2 million clones, roughly 94% seen once. The CDR3 contains 16 residues. The germline V gene has CDR1 SGHDT and CDR2 YYEEEE. V dropped 2 bases and J dropped 9; count of bases not matched to a gene: 7. General study findings and limits: The expectation was that sequencing depth would affect clonotype sharing among donors.

Notes on this clone: Its antigen is still unknown.

Terminally differentiated effector memory CD45RA+ cells were left out of the naive CD8 fraction, which was CD45RO-negative and positively selected for CCR7. Sequenced material: naive CD8+ T cells sorted from blood. The rearrangement links TRBV5-6 to TRBJ2-1; 14 bases are a match to TRBD2. This clonotype was obtained from a man aged 18 to 29 in good health. CDR3 amino acids: CASSLMTSGGAAEQFF. The CDR3 nucleotides are TGTGCCAGCAGCTTAATGACTAGCGGGGGGGCCGCTGAGCAGTTCTTC.